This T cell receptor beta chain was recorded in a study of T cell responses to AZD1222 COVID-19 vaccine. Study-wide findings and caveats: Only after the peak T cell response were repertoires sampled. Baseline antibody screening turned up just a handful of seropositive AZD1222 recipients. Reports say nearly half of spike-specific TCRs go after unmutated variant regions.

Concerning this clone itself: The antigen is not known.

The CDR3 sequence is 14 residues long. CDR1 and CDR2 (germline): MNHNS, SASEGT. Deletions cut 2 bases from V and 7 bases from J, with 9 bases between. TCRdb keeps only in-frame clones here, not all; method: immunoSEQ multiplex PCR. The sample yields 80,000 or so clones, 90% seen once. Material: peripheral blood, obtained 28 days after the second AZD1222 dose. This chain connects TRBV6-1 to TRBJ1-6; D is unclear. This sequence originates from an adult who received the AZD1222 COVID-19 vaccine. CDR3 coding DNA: TGTGCCAGCAGTGAAACCAGGTCAAATTCACCCCTCCACTTT. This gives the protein CASSETRSNSPLHF.